This T cell receptor (beta chain) appears in the sequencing data of a study of T cells expressing NK-cell markers. TCRdb re-called the 5' RACE reads and catalogs CDR3 proteins one per entry, DNA excluded. This sample's table reports more than 120,000 distinct CDR3 sequences. Germline CDR1 is MNHEY and CDR2 is SMNVEV (reference sequence). The CDR3 consists of 12 residues. V gene TRBV27 combines with J gene TRBJ2-7. This clonotype was sampled from a man between 18 and 29 years old in good health. Sequenced: blood T cells: a sorted CD56 or NKG2C T cell subset, CD4+ or CD8+ T cells, or bulk PBMC T cells (not recorded which). CDR3: CASTDGQYEQYF.